The clone carrying this T cell receptor beta chain has only a few counts. Germline-derived CDR1 and CDR2 are LNHDA and SQIVND (reference sequence). Germline trimming cut 6 bases from V and 1 base from J; bases unmatched to any gene: 15. The CDR3 consists of 18 residues. TCR beta CDR3 region amplification was performed from RNA transcripts. An initial round of RT-PCR targeting the TCR CDR3 relied on the HTBI primer set. TCRdb passed the multiplex PCR reads through MiXCR, listing each CDR3 protein once. The profile shows around 720,000 distinct CDR3 sequences, approximately 40% of them singletons. The entry originates in a study of T cells in Graves' hyperthyroidism and ophthalmopathy.

The sample taken for sequencing was blood. This receptor was identified in a middle-aged woman with Graves' hyperthyroidism. The chain combines TRBV19 with TRBJ1-1; 9 bases line up with TRBD1. The CDR3 loop reads CASRDTGGVMTGNTEAFF. The CDR3 bases are TGTGCCAGTAGAGACACAGGGGGCGTAATGACGGGGAACACTGAAGCTTTCTTT.